This T cell receptor (beta chain) originates from a study of PD-L1 blockade in urothelial cancer (dated by TCRdb to the late 2010s). For context, the study as a whole: Every patient began therapy in the mid-2010s and was given atezolizumab 1,200 mg intravenously every 3 weeks. About 90% of the 29 patients were identified as males with urothelial cancer of bladder origin, and a prior smoking history was reported by 18 of 29 patients. An ECOG performance status of 0 or 1 was recorded for the patients, and 0 to 3 prior chemotherapy regimens had been received by the patients. Blood samples were analyzed at 3 weeks after treatment start (second dose) and at 6 weeks after treatment start. A median of approximately 140,000 T cells and approximately 83,000 unique TCRs was obtained from blood samples, and a median clonality of around 0.08 was observed. Somatic, immune and clinical correlates of response to PD-L1 blockade with atezolizumab in urothelial cancer were the focus of an exploratory multi-omic analysis. Pretreatment tumor samples, along with matched peripheral blood serially collected before and after atezolizumab treatment, were subjected to TCR sequencing. Durable clinical benefit was defined as progression-free survival longer than 6 months, and TCR features were also tested against progression-free and overall survival. In the same patients who had TCR sequencing, pretreatment tumors also underwent whole exome sequencing and RNA sequencing. Several patients achieved durable clinical benefit and some 21 did not. Some 29 patients had pretreatment blood TCR-seq, some 25 had at least one posttreatment blood collection, and some 25 had tumor TCR-seq.

General study outcomes and caveats: Improved progression-free and overall survival was found to be associated with pretreatment peripheral blood TCR clonality below the median. Because the sample size was small (n ≈ 29) and many of the analyses were exploratory, the results are meant to be hypothesis-generating. Patients with durable benefit showed greater expansion of tumor-associated TCR clones in peripheral blood 3 weeks after starting treatment (n ≈ 20, p = 0.022).

The CDR1 and CDR2 encoded by the germline V gene (reference sequence) are MNHNY and SVGAGI. The CDR3 covers 14 residues, taking in both the cysteine and the phenylalanine. Solely the CDR3 DNA is kept, with 42 bases framed from the first base. V lost 5 bases and J lost 6 bases, and the count of bases not matched to a germline gene is 6. The time point label of this sample denotes: pretreatment peripheral blood. A cohort of around 28 patients with locally advanced or metastatic urothelial carcinoma, treated at Memorial Sloan Kettering on a trial protocol, was included. Peripheral blood mononuclear cells were collected pretreatment and during treatment, with between 1 and 8 total time points per patient. The Qiagen DNeasy Blood extraction kit was used to purify genomic DNA from total PBMCs and tumor samples. PBMCs were collected pretreatment and during treatment, and were isolated and stored as previously described.

Each PCR received spiked-in synthetic TCR analog templates so that absolute template abundance could be estimated from read counts. The immunoSEQ assay was used to amplify TCRbeta CDR3 regions from genomic DNA with bias-controlled V and J gene primers. Rearranged TCRbeta segments were sequenced at approximately 20X coverage. The study's processing was this. Sequencing errors were corrected by clustering and CDR3s were annotated against IMGT to assign V, D and J genes. Downstream analyses used only productive TCRbeta rearrangements, leaving out any out-of-frame or stop-codon sequences. Clonality was calculated as one minus the Shannon entropy normalized by the log of the number of unique productive sequences. Fisher's exact test with Benjamini-Hochberg correction, using a cutoff of adjusted p below 0.01, was how clones that differed between time points or between blood and tumor were identified. This immuneACCESS table, as held by TCRdb, lists in-frame sequences with V and J called but not all clones. Of the missing ones, under half trace to an unresolved V gene in checked studies; the others have no known cause. Clonal size and the V and J genes are those of that table, whereas D and trimming came from the DNA. The sample has some 66,000 clones on record, approximately 86% of them singletons. The ten largest clones add up to about 16% of the sample.

As concerns this clone: Its binding antigen is unknown. Base quality data are lacking; no much larger clone is found one base away.

The source was PBMCs, collected around atezolizumab (anti-PD-L1) treatment. The receptor was derived from a man aged 55 to 70 with urothelial cancer. The rearrangement combines TRBV6-6 with TRBJ1-2, with 10 junctional bases fitting TRBD1. The DNA sequence is TGTGCCAGCAGTCCCGGGACAGGGGAACATGGCTACACCTTC. It translates to CASSPGTGEHGYTF.